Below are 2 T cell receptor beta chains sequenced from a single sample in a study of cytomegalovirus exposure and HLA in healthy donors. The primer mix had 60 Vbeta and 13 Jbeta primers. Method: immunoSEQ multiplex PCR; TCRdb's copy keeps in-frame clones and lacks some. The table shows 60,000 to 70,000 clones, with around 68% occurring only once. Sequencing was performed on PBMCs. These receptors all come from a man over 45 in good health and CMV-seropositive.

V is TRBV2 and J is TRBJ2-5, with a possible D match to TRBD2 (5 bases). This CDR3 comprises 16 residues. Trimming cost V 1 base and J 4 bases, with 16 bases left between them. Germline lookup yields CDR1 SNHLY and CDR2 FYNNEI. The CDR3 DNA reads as TGTGCCAGCAGTGAAGGCAAAGGTGGACGGGGAGAGACCCAGTACTTC. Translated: CASSEGKGGRGETQYF.

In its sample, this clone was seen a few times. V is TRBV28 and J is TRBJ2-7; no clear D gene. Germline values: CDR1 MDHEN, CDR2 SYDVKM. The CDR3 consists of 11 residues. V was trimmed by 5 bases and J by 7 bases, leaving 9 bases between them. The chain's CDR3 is CASSRNWEQYF. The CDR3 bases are TGTGCCAGCAGTCGCAACTGGGAGCAGTACTTC. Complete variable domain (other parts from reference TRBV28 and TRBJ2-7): DVKVTQSSRYLVKRTGEKVFLECVQDMDHENMFWYRQDPGLGLRLIYFSYDVKMKEKGDIPEGYSVSREKKERFSLILESASTNQTSMYLCASSRNWEQYFGPGTRLTVT.